The sequence of this T cell receptor beta chain was determined in a study of response to subunit inactivated influenza vaccine. Study results and limitations: It was suggested by the authors that few new T cells are recruited by each seasonal influenza vaccination.

This clonotype was seen more than once but under ten times. The antigen is unknown. TCRdb processed the RT-PCR reads anew with MiXCR; each CDR3 protein has one entry. The sample lists over 800,000 distinct CDR3 sequences; 21% were seen once. J lost 3 bases, V lost 2 bases, and 2 bases had no gene match. The CDR3 runs 15 residues. The germline V gene has CDR1 KGHDR and CDR2 SFDVKD. The starting material was PBMCs from blood, obtained 4 to 6 days after vaccination. The source of this sequence is a man between 50 and 59 years old who received an inactivated influenza vaccine. The J gene is TRBJ2-1, the V gene TRBV24-1; 8 nucleotides agree with TRBD1. CDR3 sequence: CATSDSQGVYNEQFF. The CDR3 region has the DNA TGTGCCACCAGTGATTCACAGGGGGTCTACAATGAGCAGTTCTTC.